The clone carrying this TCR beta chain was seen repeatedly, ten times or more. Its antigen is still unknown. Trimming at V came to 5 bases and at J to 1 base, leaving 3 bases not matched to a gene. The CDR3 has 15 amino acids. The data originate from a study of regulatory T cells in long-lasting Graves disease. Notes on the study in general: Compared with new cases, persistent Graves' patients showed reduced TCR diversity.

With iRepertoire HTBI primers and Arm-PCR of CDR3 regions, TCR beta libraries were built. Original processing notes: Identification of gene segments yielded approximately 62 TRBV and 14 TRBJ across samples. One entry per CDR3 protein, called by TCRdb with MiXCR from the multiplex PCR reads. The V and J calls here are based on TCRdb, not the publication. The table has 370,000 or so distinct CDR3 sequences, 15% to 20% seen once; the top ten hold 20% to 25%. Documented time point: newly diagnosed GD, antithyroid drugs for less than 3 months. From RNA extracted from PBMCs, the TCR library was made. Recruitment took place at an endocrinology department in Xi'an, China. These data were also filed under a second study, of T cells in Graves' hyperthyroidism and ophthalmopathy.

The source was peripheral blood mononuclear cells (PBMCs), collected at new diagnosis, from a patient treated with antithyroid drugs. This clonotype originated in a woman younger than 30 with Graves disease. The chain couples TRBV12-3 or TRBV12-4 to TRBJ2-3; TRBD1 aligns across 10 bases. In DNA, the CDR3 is TGTGCCAGCAGTCGAGGGACAGGGGGCACAGATACGCAGTATTTT. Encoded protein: CASSRGTGGTDTQYF.